Shown below are 5 T cell receptor beta chains from a single sample sequenced in a study of T cells in Graves' hyperthyroidism and ophthalmopathy. Authors of the study amplified TCR beta CDR3 regions from RNA transcripts. The study used the HTBI primer set for a first-round RT-PCR of the TCR CDR3. MiXCR, applied by TCRdb to the multiplex PCR reads, yields one record per CDR3 protein. The repertoire holds fewer than 900,000 distinct CDR3 sequences, with about 17% as singletons. Sample: blood. These receptors were collected from a woman between 45 and 65 years old with Graves' hyperthyroidism that later progressed to Graves' ophthalmopathy.

In its sample, this clonotype was seen many times. This chain connects TRBV18 to TRBJ1-2; weak D call: TRBD1 (6 bases). The CDR3 runs to 12 residues. CDR1 and CDR2 (germline): KGHSH, LQKENI. V dropped 3 bases and J dropped 8 bases, with 10 bases sitting between them. This CDR3 is CASSPQGSGYTF. The CDR3 DNA sequence: TGTGCCAGCTCACCTCAGGGGAGCGGCTACACCTTC. Looking up the rest from reference TRBV18 and TRBJ1-2 gives the full variable domain: NAGVMQNPRHLVRRRGQEARLRCSPMKGHSHVYWYRQLPEEGLKFMVYLQKENIIDESGMPKERFSAEFPKEGPSILRIQQVVRGDSAAYFCASSPQGSGYTFGSGTRLTVV.

The rearrangement links TRBV6-5 to TRBJ2-1; weak D call: TRBD2 (6 bases). Trimming shortened V by 0 bases and J by 6 bases, and 12 bases separated the two germline ends. Germline lookup yields CDR1 MNHEY and CDR2 SVGAGI. The CDR3 is 15 amino acids. The CDR3, as DNA: TGTGCCAGCAGTTACTCGAGCCTAGCGTCCAATGAGCAGTTCTTC. Translating gives CASSYSSLASNEQFF.

The gene calls are TRBV6-1 and TRBJ2-1, with 7 bases fitting TRBD1. The J segment lost 0 bases and the V segment lost 3 bases, leaving 5 bases of the junction unmatched. The CDR3 extends over 16 amino acids. Per germline, CDR1 MNHNS and CDR2 SASEGT. The CDR3 here is CASSDTGASSYNEQFF. CDR3 in DNA: TGTGCCAGCAGTGATACAGGGGCCTCCTCCTACAATGAGCAGTTCTTC.

This clonotype has ten or more counts. The V gene is TRBV2, the J gene TRBJ2-7, with D possibly TRBD2 on 6 matching bases. Germline V gene data show CDR1 as SNHLY and CDR2 as FYNNEI. Trimming took 8 bases from V and 5 from J, leaving 19 bases between them. The CDR3 has 14 amino acids. The CDR3 region has the DNA TGTGCCAGCGTCGGGAGAGAGGGGAGGCACGAGCAGTACTTC. Translated: CASVGREGRHEQYF.

This clonotype was observed at least ten times. The gene calls are TRBV3-1 and TRBJ1-2; TRBD1 might be the D (6 bases). The CDR3 contains 13 residues. CDR1 LGHDT and CDR2 YNNKEL come from the germline V gene (reference sequence). The V and J ends lost 6 bases and 5 bases respectively, with 13 bases between them. Written as DNA, the CDR3 is TGTGCCAGCAGTTTAGGACAGAGTTATGGCTACACCTTC. Translation gives CASSLGQSYGYTF.